This TCR beta chain comes out of a study of tumor-infiltrating lymphocytes in primary liver carcinoma. Study background: Tumor staging was T1-T3 N0M0; sizes spanned about 4.2 to 11 cm across.

Germline V CDR1 and CDR2: SQVTM, ANQGSEA. The V gene lost 4 bases and the J gene lost 9 bases, with 11 bases spanning the gap. The CDR3 contains 11 residues. RNA was extracted from whole blood without cell sorting, alongside germline DNA. A word on this clonotype: This may be a read error: a much more frequent sequence differs by one nucleotide.

Total RNA amounting to around 450 ng was the source from which TCR beta cDNA was made with a constant-region primer. Slightly modified ARM-PCR, run as three nested multiplex PCR rounds, produced the TCR beta libraries. TRBV1-TRBV30 forward primers paired with a C-beta reverse primer drove the first two PCR rounds, about 10 cycles each. TCRdb analysed the multiplex PCR reads with MiXCR anew, one entry per CDR3 protein. The top ten clones hold more than 8.5% of a sample with about 320,000 distinct CDR3 sequences, roughly two thirds of them seen once. Sequencing used peripheral blood. The clonotype originates from a man aged 40-55 years with primary liver carcinoma and hepatitis B virus infection. This sequence joins TRBV29-1 and TRBJ2-3, with a weak D call TRBD1 (5 bases). The CDR3 DNA follows: TGCAGCGTTGCTGCAGGGTGGACGCAGTATTTT. Protein product: CSVAAGWTQYF.